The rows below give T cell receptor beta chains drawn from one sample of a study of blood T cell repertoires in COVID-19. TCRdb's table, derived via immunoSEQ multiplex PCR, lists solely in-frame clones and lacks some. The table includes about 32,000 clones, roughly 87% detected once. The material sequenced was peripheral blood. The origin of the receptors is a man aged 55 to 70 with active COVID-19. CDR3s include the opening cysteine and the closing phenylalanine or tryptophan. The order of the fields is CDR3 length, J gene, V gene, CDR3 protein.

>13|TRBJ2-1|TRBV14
CASSPRTSGTVFF
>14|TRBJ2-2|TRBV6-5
CASSGQDSTGELFF
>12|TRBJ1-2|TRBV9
CASSRVPYGYTF
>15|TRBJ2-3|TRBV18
CASSPGQGRMYTQYF
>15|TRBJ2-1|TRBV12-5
CASGLATGGSNEQFF
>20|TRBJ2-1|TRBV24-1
CATSDLIGEGGTDSYNEQFF
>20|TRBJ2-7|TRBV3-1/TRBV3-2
CASSQDPQRPGTGRTYEQYF
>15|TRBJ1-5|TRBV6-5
CASIHRGRGNQPQHF
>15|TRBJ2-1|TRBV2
CASSQDGQPHNEQFF
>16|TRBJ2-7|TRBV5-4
CASSLNRGSQVGEQYF
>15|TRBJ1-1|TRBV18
CASSPSRTDLGEAFF
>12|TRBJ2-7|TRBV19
CASSIAGAAQYF
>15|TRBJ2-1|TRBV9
CASSAGGTPYNEQFF
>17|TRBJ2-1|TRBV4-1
CASSRLAGGSSYNEQFF
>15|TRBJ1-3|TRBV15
CATSREAVSGNTIYF
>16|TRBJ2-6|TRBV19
CASSMDRGIGANVLTF
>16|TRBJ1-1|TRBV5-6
CASSFPSSRGNTEAFF
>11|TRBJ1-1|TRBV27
CASVLNTEAFF
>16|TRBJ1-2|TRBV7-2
CASSSLPGGANYGYTF
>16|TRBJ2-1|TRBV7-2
CASSLQPGQGNNEQFF
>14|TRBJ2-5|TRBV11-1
CASSPREIQETQYF
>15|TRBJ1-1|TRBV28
CASTSPPTGMAEAFF
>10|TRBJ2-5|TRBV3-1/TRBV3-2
CASSQVVQYF
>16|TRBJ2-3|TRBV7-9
CASSLVSGSGTDTQYF
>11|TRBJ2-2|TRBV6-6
CASSRTGELFF
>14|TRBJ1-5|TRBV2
CASSRDRRIQPQHF
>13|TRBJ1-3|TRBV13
CASSLGRENTIYF
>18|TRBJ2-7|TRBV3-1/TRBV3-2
CASSLGRARTGVRVEQYF
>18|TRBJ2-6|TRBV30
CAWRPLGLAVSGANVLTF
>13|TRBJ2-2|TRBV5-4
CASGLDLTGELFF
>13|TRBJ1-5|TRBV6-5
CASKDTEYQPQHF
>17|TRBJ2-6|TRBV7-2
CASSSGHGNSGANVLTF
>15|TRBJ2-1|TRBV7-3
CASSSTGGANNEQFF
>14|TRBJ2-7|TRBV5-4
CASSTQGKYYEQYF
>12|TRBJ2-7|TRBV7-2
CASSPPAYEQYF
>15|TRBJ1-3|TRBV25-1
CASSEWGGLRDTIYF
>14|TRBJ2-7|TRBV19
CASSVTSGTNEQYF
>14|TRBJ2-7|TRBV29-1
CSVERREGLYEQYF
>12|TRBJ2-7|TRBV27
CASSLTGAEQYF
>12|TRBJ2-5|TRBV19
CASSPSPETQYF
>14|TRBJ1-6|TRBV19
CASSPTGAGSPLHF
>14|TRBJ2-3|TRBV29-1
CSSTTSEGTDTQYF
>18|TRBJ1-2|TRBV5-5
CASRDAPDRGRVNYGYTF
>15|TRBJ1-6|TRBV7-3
CASSLGQGANSPLHF
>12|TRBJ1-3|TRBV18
CASSPQGDTIYF
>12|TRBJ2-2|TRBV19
CASSIDQGELFF
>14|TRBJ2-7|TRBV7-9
CASSSGGRSYEQYF
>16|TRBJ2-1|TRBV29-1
CSVELAGGPIGNEQFF
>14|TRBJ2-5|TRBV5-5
CASSLRAGVQTQYF
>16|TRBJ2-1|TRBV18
CASLPGGGASYNEQFF
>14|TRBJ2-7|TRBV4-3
CASSQVVARNEQYF
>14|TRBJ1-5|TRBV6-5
CASRTAGSNQPQHF
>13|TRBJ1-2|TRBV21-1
CASSKVLGGGYTF
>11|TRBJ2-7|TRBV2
CASSEWAGGYF
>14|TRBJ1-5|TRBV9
CASSATGGSQPQHF